This is a list of T cell receptor beta chains from one sample in a study of cytotoxic CD8 clonotypes in ibrutinib-treated CLL. Clones were sequenced by immunoSEQ multiplex PCR, and TCRdb holds only the in-frame ones, with some missing. The sample yields around 250,000 clones, roughly 70% seen once. The source was PBMCs, collected after 24 months of ibrutinib treatment. The origin of the receptors is a human donor with chronic lymphocytic leukemia. Each CDR3 is given with its conserved first and last residue. The D gene is left open where the match is weak. Part of the rows lack a size; the others show once, few, many or a class for expanded clones.

TRBJ2-1,NA,TRBV28,NA,CASTQRDNEQFF,TGTGCCAGCACTCAACGAGACAATGAGCAGTTCTTC
TRBJ2-2,NA,TRBV28,NA,CASSRVKGELFF,TGTGCCAGCAGCCGAGTTAAGGGGGAGCTGTTTTTT
TRBJ2-1,NA,TRBV19,TRBD2,CASSTDSSGSYYNEQFF,TGTGCCAGTAGTACGGATAGTAGCGGGAGTTACTACAATGAGCAGTTCTTC
TRBJ2-5,once,TRBV18,TRBD2,CASSPLGTTSETQYF,TGTGCCAGCTCACCCCTCGGGACTACTAGCGAGACCCAGTACTTC
TRBJ1-2,NA,TRBV27,TRBD1,CASSFMAGGDYGYTF,TGTGCCAGCAGTTTTATGGCAGGGGGCGACTATGGCTACACCTTC
TRBJ1-2,NA,TRBV18,NA,CASSDGRGVLYGYTF,TGTGCCAGCTCCGATGGTAGAGGGGTCCTCTATGGCTACACCTTC
TRBJ2-4,NA,TRBV6-1,NA,CASSEALPGQLLAKNIQYF,TGTGCCAGCAGTGAAGCGCTTCCGGGACAACTTTTAGCCAAAAACATTCAGTACTTC
TRBJ2-7,NA,TRBV5-4,NA,CASSLGGGETYEQYF,TGTGCCAGCAGCTTGGGAGGCGGGGAGACCTACGAGCAGTACTTC
TRBJ1-1,NA,TRBV18,TRBD1,CASSAVPGQGATEAFF,TGTGCCAGCTCCGCTGTCCCGGGACAGGGAGCGACTGAAGCTTTCTTT
TRBJ1-1,NA,TRBV18,NA,CASSPQGPLENTEAFF,TGTGCCAGCTCTCCCCAGGGACCCCTGGAGAACACTGAAGCTTTCTTT
TRBJ2-3,NA,TRBV7-3,NA,CASSSTVTDTQYF,TGTGCCAGCAGCTCAACAGTAACAGATACGCAGTATTTT
TRBJ2-7,NA,TRBV10-3,NA,CAIRGNYEQYF,TGTGCCATCAGGGGAAACTACGAGCAGTACTTC
TRBJ2-1,NA,TRBV27,TRBD2,CASSARLAGGYNEQFF,TGTGCCAGCAGTGCCCGACTAGCGGGAGGTTACAATGAGCAGTTCTTC
TRBJ2-7,few,TRBV4-1,TRBD2,CASSQDRRAGGEQYF,TGCGCCAGCAGCCAAGATCGGCGTGCGGGGGGCGAGCAGTACTTC
TRBJ1-2,few,TRBV20-1,NA,CVTGGYTF,TGCGTCACAGGTGGCTACACCTTC
TRBJ2-3,NA,TRBV6-5,TRBD2,CASSLAGGVTDTQYF,TGTGCCAGCAGTCTAGCGGGAGGGGTTACAGATACGCAGTATTTT
TRBJ2-7,few,TRBV2,TRBD1,CASRPSWTGEGLYF,TGTGCCAGCAGGCCCTCTTGGACAGGGGAAGGTCTGTACTTC
TRBJ2-7,NA,TRBV27,TRBD1,CASADRGTGHHEQYF,TGTGCCAGTGCGGATAGGGGGACAGGGCACCACGAGCAGTACTTC
TRBJ2-1,NA,TRBV28,TRBD1,CASSLPRTGVNYNEQFF,TGTGCCAGCAGTTTACCTCGGACAGGGGTGAACTACAATGAGCAGTTCTTC
TRBJ1-1,NA,TRBV10-3,NA,CATVGGDTEAFF,TGTGCCACCGTTGGGGGTGACACTGAAGCTTTCTTT
TRBJ2-7,NA,TRBV30,TRBD1,CAWRETGVEQYF,TGTGCCTGGAGGGAGACAGGGGTCGAGCAGTACTTC
TRBJ2-7,NA,TRBV28,TRBD2,CASRVAGARYEQYF,TGTGCCAGCAGGGTAGCGGGAGCCCGCTACGAGCAGTACTTC
TRBJ1-4,NA,TRBV6-5,NA,CASTPVGPTNEKLFF,TGTGCCAGCACCCCGGTGGGGCCAACTAATGAAAAACTGTTTTTT
TRBJ1-2,NA,TRBV29-1,NA,CSVEDPTPPGEGYTF,TGCAGCGTTGAAGATCCGACGCCCCCTGGAGAGGGCTACACCTTC
TRBJ2-2,NA,TRBV28,NA,CASTRGQLTGELFF,TGTGCCAGCACCAGAGGGCAGCTTACCGGGGAGCTGTTTTTT
TRBJ1-2,NA,TRBV6-6,TRBD1,CASSFDRTGDYGYTF,TGTGCCAGCAGTTTCGACCGGACAGGGGACTATGGCTACACCTTC
TRBJ2-3,NA,TRBV11-2,TRBD2,CATSSSGRMYF,TGTGCCACCTCGTCTAGCGGGAGAATGTATTTT
TRBJ1-5,NA,TRBV7-9,NA,CASSLGTEAQHF,TGTGCCAGCAGCTTAGGAACGGAGGCCCAGCATTTT
TRBJ1-1,NA,TRBV7-3,NA,CASSPRGAGTEAFF,TGTGCCAGCAGCCCGAGGGGGGCCGGGACTGAAGCTTTCTTT
TRBJ2-7,few,TRBV28,NA,CASSLYEQYF,TGTGCCAGCAGTCTTTACGAGCAGTACTTC
TRBJ2-1,NA,TRBV2,TRBD2,CASSGDLAGYNEQFF,TGTGCCAGCAGTGGAGACCTAGCGGGTTACAATGAGCAGTTCTTC
TRBJ2-1,once,TRBV12-5,TRBD2,CASGLVLGGRAHEQFF,TGTGCTAGTGGTTTGGTACTCGGCGGGAGGGCCCATGAGCAGTTCTTC
TRBJ2-3,NA,TRBV6-1,NA,CASSEQDGLTDTQYF,TGTGCCAGCAGTGAACAGGACGGGTTAACAGATACGCAGTATTTT
TRBJ2-7,few,TRBV5-5,NA,CASSLIDGDYEQYF,TGTGCCAGCAGCTTAATCGACGGAGACTACGAGCAGTACTTC
TRBJ2-4,once,TRBV1,NA,CTSSPGLAWEDQYF,TGCACCAGCAGCCCGGGACTAGCGTGGGAGGATCAGTACTTC
TRBJ2-5,NA,TRBV29-1,NA,CSVRAIVQETQYF,TGCAGCGTTAGGGCGATAGTACAAGAGACCCAGTACTTC
TRBJ1-4,few,TRBV28,NA,CASSESATNEKLFF,TGTGCCAGCAGTGAGAGTGCAACTAATGAAAAACTGTTTTTT
TRBJ2-5,NA,TRBV4-1,NA,CASSHPGDGRQETQYF,TGCGCCAGCAGCCATCCCGGGGATGGCCGGCAAGAGACCCAGTACTTC
TRBJ1-2,NA,TRBV2,NA,CASSGDTGLYGYTF,TGTGCCAGCAGTGGGGATACGGGACTCTATGGCTACACCTTC
TRBJ2-1,NA,TRBV15,NA,CATSRAASFPYNEQFF,TGTGCCACCAGCAGAGCGGCTAGTTTTCCCTACAATGAGCAGTTCTTC
TRBJ1-1,NA,TRBV6-5,NA,CASRQSTEAFF,TGTGCCAGCAGACAGAGCACTGAAGCTTTCTTT
TRBJ2-1,NA,TRBV4-3,NA,CASSQVHKSSYNEQFF,TGCGCCAGCAGCCAAGTTCATAAAAGCTCCTACAATGAGCAGTTCTTC
TRBJ2-4,NA,TRBV13,NA,CASSSLTDLAKNIQYF,TGTGCCAGCAGCTCTTTGACGGATCTAGCCAAAAACATTCAGTACTTC
TRBJ2-5,NA,TRBV18,NA,CASSPGDEETQYF,TGTGCCAGCTCACCGGGAGACGAAGAGACCCAGTACTTC
TRBJ2-1,NA,TRBV5-1,NA,CASSLAVLTYNEQFF,TGCGCCAGCAGCTTGGCCGTCTTAACCTACAATGAGCAGTTCTTC
TRBJ2-1,NA,TRBV9,TRBD2,CASSVGVTSGIDNEQFF,TGTGCCAGCAGCGTAGGAGTGACTAGCGGGATTGACAATGAGCAGTTCTTC
TRBJ2-7,NA,TRBV28,NA,CASTWRNTIYEQYF,TGTGCCAGCACCTGGCGGAACACAATCTACGAGCAGTACTTC
TRBJ2-5,NA,TRBV7-3,NA,CASSPSGAVQETQYF,TGTGCCAGCAGCCCCTCAGGGGCAGTCCAAGAGACCCAGTACTTC
TRBJ1-1,NA,TRBV14,NA,CASSQGRFTEAFF,TGTGCCAGCAGCCAAGGTCGGTTTACTGAAGCTTTCTTT
TRBJ2-1,NA,TRBV4-2,TRBD2,CASSRGLAGAQEQFF,TGTGCCAGCAGCCGGGGACTAGCGGGAGCCCAGGAGCAGTTCTTC
TRBJ2-7,NA,TRBV29-1,TRBD1,CSVEQGETYEQYF,TGCAGCGTTGAACAGGGGGAAACCTACGAGCAGTACTTC
TRBJ1-4,NA,TRBV27,NA,CASSSQGRTNEKLFF,TGTGCCAGCAGTTCCCAGGGGAGGACTAATGAAAAACTGTTTTTT
TRBJ1-2,NA,TRBV4-1,NA,CASSQDQITYGYTF,TGCGCCAGCAGCCAAGATCAGATAACCTATGGCTACACCTTC
TRBJ2-7,once,TRBV27,NA,CASSLTDSQPYEQYF,TGTGCCAGCAGTTTAACGGACAGTCAGCCCTACGAGCAGTACTTC
TRBJ2-3,NA,TRBV9,TRBD2,CASSVGLAGSDTQYF,TGTGCCAGCAGCGTAGGCCTAGCGGGTTCAGATACGCAGTATTTT
TRBJ1-3,few,TRBV2,NA,CASTLGRAYSGNTIYF,TGTGCCAGCACCCTAGGACGGGCCTACTCTGGAAACACCATATATTTT
TRBJ1-2,NA,TRBV4-1,NA,CASSQDGVNYGYTF,TGCGCCAGCAGCCAAGACGGAGTTAACTATGGCTACACCTTC
TRBJ1-2,NA,TRBV29-1,NA,CSVGGGLEYGYTF,TGCAGCGTTGGAGGGGGGCTCGAATATGGCTACACCTTC
TRBJ1-5,NA,TRBV20-1,NA,CSARTGQPQHF,TGCAGTGCTAGGACTGGACAGCCCCAGCATTTT
TRBJ2-7,few,TRBV11-2,NA,CASSLIRGNYEQYF,TGTGCCAGCAGCTTAATCCGGGGGAACTACGAGCAGTACTTC